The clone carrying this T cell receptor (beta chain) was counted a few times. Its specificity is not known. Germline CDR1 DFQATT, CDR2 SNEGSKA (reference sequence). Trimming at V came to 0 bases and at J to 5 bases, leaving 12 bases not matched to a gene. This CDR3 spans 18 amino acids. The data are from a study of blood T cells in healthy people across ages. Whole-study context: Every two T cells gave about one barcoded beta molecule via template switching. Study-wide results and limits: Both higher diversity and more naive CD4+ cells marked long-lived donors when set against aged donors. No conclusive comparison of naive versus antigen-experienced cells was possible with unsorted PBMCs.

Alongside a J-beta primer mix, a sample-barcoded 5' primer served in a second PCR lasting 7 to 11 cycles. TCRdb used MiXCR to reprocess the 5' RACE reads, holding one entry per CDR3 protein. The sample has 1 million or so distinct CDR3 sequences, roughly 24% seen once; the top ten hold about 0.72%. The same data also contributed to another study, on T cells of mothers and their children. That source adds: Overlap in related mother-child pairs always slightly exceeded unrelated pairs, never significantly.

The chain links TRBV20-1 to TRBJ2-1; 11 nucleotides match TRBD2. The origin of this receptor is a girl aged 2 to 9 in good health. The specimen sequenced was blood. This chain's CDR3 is CSAREIVLAGGKDNEQFF. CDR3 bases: TGCAGTGCTAGAGAAATAGTGCTAGCGGGAGGAAAAGACAATGAGCAGTTCTTC.